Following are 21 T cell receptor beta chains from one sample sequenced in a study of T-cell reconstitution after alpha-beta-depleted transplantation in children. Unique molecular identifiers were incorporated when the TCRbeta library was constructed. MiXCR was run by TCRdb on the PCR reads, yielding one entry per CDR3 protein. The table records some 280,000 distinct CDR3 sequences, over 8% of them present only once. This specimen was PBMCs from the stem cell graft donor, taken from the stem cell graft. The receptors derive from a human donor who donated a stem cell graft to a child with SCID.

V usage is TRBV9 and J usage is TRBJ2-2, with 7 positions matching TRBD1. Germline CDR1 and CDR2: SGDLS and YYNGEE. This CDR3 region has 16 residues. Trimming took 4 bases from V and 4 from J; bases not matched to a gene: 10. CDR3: CASSLNSHRGTGELFF. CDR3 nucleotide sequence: TGTGCCAGCAGCCTAAACTCCCACAGGGGCACCGGGGAGCTGTTTTTT.

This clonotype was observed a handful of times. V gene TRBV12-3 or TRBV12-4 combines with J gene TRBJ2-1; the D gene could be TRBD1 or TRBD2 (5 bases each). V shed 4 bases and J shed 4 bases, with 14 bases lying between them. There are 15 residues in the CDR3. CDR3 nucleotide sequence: TGTGCCAGCAGTTCCACCGGGACCCCTTACAATGAGCAGTTCTTC. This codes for CASSSTGTPYNEQFF.

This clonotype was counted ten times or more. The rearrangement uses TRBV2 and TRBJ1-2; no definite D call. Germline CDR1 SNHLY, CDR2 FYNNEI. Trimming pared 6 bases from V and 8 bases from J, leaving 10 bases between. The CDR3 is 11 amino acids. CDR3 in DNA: TGTGCCAGCAGGTCGGATAAGGGCTACACCTTC. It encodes CASRSDKGYTF. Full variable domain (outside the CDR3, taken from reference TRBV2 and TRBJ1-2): EPEVTQTPSHQVTQMGQEVILRCVPISNHLYFYWYRQILGQKVEFLVSFYNNEISEKSEIFDDQFSVERPDGSNFTLKIRSTKLEDSAMYFCASRSDKGYTFGSGTRLTVV.

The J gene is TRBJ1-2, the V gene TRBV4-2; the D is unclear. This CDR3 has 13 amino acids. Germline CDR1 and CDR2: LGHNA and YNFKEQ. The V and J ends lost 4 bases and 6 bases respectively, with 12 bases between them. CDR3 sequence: CASSPNQADGYTF. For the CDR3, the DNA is TGTGCCAGCAGCCCGAATCAGGCAGATGGCTACACCTTC.

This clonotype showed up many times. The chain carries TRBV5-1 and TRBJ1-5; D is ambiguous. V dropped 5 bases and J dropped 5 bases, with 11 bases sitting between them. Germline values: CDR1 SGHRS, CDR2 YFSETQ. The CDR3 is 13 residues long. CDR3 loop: CASRPGLDQPQHF. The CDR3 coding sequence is TGCGCCAGCAGACCCGGCCTCGATCAGCCCCAGCATTTT. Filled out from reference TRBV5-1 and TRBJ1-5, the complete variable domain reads KAGVTQTPRYLIKTRGQQVTLSCSPISGHRSVSWYQQTPGQGLQFLFEYFSETQRNKGNFPGRFSGRQFSNSRSEMNVSTLELGDSALYLCASRPGLDQPQHFGDGTRLSIL.

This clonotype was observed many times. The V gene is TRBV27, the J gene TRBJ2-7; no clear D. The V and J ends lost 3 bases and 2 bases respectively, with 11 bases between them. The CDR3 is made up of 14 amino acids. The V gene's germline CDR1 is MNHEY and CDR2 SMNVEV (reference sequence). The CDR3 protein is CASSFNGPAYEQYF. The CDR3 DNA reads TGTGCCAGCAGTTTCAACGGGCCCGCCTACGAGCAGTACTTC.

CDR3 sequence: CASSQQGEGVGELFF. For the CDR3, the DNA is TGCGCCAGCAGCCAGCAGGGGGAAGGTGTCGGGGAGCTGTTTTTT. The genes are TRBV4-1 and TRBJ2-2; 7 nucleotides agree with TRBD1. The CDR3 spans 15 residues. The V and J ends lost 3 bases and 7 bases, in that order; junction bases with no gene match: 8. Germline assignment: CDR1 MGHRA and CDR2 YSYEKL.

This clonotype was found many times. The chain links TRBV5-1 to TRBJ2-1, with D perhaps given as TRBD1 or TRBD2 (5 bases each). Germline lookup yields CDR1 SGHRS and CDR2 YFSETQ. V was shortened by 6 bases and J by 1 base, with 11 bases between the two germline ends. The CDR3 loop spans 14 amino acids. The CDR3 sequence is CASIGTGSYNEQFF. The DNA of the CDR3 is TGCGCCAGCATCGGGACGGGTTCCTACAATGAGCAGTTCTTC. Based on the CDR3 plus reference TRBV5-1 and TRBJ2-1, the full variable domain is KAGVTQTPRYLIKTRGQQVTLSCSPISGHRSVSWYQQTPGQGLQFLFEYFSETQRNKGNFPGRFSGRQFSNSRSEMNVSTLELGDSALYLCASIGTGSYNEQFFGPGTRLTVL.

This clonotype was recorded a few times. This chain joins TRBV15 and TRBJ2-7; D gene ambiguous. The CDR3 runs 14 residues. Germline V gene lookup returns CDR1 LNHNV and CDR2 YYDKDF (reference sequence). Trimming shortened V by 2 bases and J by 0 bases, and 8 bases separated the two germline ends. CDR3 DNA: TGTGCCACCAGCAGACCGCCGGTCTCCTACGAGCAGTACTTC. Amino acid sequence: CATSRPPVSYEQYF.

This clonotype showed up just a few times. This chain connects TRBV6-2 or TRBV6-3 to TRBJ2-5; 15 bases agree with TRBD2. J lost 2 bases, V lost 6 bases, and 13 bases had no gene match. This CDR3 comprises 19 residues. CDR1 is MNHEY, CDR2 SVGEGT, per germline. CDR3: CASRWTSGGARRSQETQYF. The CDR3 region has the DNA TGTGCCAGCAGATGGACTAGCGGGGGGGCAAGGAGAAGTCAAGAGACCCAGTACTTC.

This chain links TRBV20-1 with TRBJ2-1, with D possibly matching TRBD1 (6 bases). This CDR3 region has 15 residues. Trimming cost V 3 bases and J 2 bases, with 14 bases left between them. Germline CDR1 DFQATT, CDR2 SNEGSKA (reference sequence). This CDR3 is CSASFQGTPYNEQFF. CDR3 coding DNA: TGCAGTGCTAGCTTCCAGGGGACGCCCTACAATGAGCAGTTCTTC.

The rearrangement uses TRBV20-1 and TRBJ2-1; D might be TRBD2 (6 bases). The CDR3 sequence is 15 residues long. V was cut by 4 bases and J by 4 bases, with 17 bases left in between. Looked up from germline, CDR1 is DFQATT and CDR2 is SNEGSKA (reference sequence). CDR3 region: CSATGTLELYNEQFF. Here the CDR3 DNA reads TGCAGTGCTACCGGGACTCTCGAATTGTACAATGAGCAGTTCTTC.

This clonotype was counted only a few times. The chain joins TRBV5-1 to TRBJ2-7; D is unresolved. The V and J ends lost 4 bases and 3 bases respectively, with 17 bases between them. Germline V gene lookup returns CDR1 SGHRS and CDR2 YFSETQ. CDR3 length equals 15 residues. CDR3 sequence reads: CASSSNGSPYYEQYF. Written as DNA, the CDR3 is TGCGCCAGCAGCAGCAACGGATCTCCGTACTACGAGCAGTACTTC.

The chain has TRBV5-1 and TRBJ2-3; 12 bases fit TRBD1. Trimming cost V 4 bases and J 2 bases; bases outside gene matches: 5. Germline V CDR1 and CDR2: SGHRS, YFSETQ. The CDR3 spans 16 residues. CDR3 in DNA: TGCGCCAGCAGCGCGCCGGGACAGGGGGCCACAGATACGCAGTATTTT. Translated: CASSAPGQGATDTQYF.

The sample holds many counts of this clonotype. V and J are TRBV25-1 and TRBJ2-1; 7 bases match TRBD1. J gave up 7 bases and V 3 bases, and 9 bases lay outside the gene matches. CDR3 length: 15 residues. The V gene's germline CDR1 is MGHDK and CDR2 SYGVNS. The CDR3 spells CASSDVGTVVNEQFF. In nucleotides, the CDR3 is TGTGCCAGCAGTGATGTTGGGACAGTCGTAAATGAGCAGTTCTTC.

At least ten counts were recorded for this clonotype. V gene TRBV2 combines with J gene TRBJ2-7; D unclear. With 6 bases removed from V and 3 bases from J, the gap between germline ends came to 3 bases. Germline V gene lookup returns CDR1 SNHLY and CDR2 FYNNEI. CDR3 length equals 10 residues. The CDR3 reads CASRDYEQYF. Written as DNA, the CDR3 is TGTGCCAGCAGGGACTACGAGCAGTACTTC.

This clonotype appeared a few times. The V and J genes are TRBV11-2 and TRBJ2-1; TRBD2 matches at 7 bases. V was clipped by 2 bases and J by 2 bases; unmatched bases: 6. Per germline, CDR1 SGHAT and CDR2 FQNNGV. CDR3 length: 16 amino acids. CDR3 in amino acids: CASSLRLADPYNEQFF. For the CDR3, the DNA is TGTGCCAGCAGCTTAAGGCTAGCGGACCCCTACAATGAGCAGTTCTTC.

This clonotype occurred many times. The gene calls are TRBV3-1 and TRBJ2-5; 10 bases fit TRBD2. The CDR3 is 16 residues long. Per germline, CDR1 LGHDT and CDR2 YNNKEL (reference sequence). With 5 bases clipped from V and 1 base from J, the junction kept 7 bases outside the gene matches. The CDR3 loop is CASSSRTSGPQETQYF. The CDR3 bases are TGTGCCAGCAGCTCCCGGACTAGCGGACCCCAAGAGACCCAGTACTTC.

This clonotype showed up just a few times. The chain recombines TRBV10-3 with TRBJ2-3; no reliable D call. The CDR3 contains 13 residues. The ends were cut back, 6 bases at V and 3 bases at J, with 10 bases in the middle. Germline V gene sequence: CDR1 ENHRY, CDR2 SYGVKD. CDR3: CAIRTDETDTQYF. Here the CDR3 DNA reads TGTGCCATCAGGACGGACGAAACAGATACGCAGTATTTT.

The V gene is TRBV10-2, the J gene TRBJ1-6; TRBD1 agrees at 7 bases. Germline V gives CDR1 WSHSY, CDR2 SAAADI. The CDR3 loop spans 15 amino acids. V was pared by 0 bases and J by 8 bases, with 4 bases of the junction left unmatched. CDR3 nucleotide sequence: TGCGCCAGCAGTGAGTCCGGCAGGGGGGATTCACCCCTCCACTTT. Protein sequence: CASSESGRGDSPLHF.

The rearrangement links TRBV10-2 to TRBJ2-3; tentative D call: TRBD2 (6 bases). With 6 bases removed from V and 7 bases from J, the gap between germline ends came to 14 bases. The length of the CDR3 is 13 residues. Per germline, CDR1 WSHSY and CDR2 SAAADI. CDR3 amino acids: CASRGGGVNTQYF. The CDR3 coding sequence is TGCGCCAGCAGGGGTGGAGGGGTAAATACGCAGTATTTT.